These 22 T cell receptor beta chains share one sample of origin, sequenced in a study of shared clonotypes between healthy human individuals. Sequencing was performed with immunoSEQ multiplex PCR; in TCRdb, only in-frame clones are kept and a portion is missing. The sample contains millions of clones, 93% of which appear only once. Naive-designated CD8 cells lacked CD45RO, were positively enriched for CCR7, and omitted terminally differentiated effector memory CD45RA+ cells. Input material: naive CD8+ T cells from PBMCs. Receptors originate from a man younger than 35 in good health. Some clones in this sample may be carry-over from other donors' samples.

V gene TRBV19 combines with J gene TRBJ2-7; perhaps TRBD1 as D (6 bases). The CDR3 loop spans 13 amino acids. V gave up 7 bases and J gave up 3 bases, with 13 bases separating them. Germline assignment: CDR1 LNHDA and CDR2 SQIVND (reference sequence). DNA of the CDR3: TGTGCCAGTACCGTGGCAGGGGACTACGAGCAGTACTTC. Encoded protein: CASTVAGDYEQYF.

This clone occurred a few times. This rearrangement joins TRBV14 to TRBJ2-7, with D possibly matching TRBD2 (5 bases). CDR1 is SGHDN, CDR2 FVKESK, per germline. This CDR3 is 13 amino acids long. V was clipped by 1 base and J by 3 bases, with 7 bases between them. The CDR3 here is CASSQASNYEQYF. The CDR3 DNA is TGTGCCAGCAGCCAAGCTAGCAACTACGAGCAGTACTTC.

The chain has TRBV19 and TRBJ2-3; the D is unclear. The V end was cut by 3 bases, the J end by 6 bases, with 10 bases between. Germline loops: CDR1 LNHDA, CDR2 SQIVND (reference sequence). The CDR3 length is 13 residues. The DNA for the CDR3 is TGTGCCAGTAGTATCTACTCAGCTGATACGCAGTATTTT. Translating it yields CASSIYSADTQYF.

The DNA for the CDR3 is TGTGCCAGCAGTCAAGGACTAGCCACCTACGAGCAGTACTTC. It specifies CASSQGLATYEQYF. The chain is built from TRBV5-6 and TRBJ2-7, with 8 bases identical to TRBD2. The CDR3 totals 14 residues. Germline assignment: CDR1 SGHDT and CDR2 YYEEEE. The trim removed 5 bases at V and 2 bases at J, leaving 6 bases unmatched.

V usage is TRBV4-3 and J usage is TRBJ2-7; 12 bases are shared with TRBD2. This CDR3 is 15 amino acids long. Germline CDR1 and CDR2: LGHNA and YSLEER. V shed 4 bases and J 1 base; nucleotides not matched to a gene: 2. The CDR3 bases are TGCGCCAGCAGCCCGACTAGCGGGAGATCCTACGAGCAGTACTTC. It specifies CASSPTSGRSYEQYF.

The chain has TRBV27 and TRBJ2-2; 8 bases are shared with TRBD2. Germline V gene data show CDR1 as MNHEY and CDR2 as SMNVEV (reference sequence). V shed 5 bases, J shed 2 bases, and the junction held 10 bases outside the gene matches. This CDR3 comprises 17 residues. CDR3 nucleotides: TGTGCCAGCAGTAAAATGGCCGTAGCGGGAAACACCGGGGAGCTGTTTTTT. This codes for CASSKMAVAGNTGELFF.

This clone was observed a handful of times. The gene calls are TRBV14 and TRBJ1-5; D is uncertain. The CDR3 consists of 12 residues. V lost 4 bases to trimming and J lost 15 bases, with 16 bases between them. Germline V CDR1 and CDR2: SGHDN, FVKESK. CDR3 in amino acids: CASSPGGVSRHF. As DNA, the CDR3 is TGTGCCAGCAGCCCTGGCGGGGTTTCGAGGCATTTT.

In DNA form, the CDR3 reads TGTGCCAGCAGCGAGCAGGGGAGGCCCAACTATGGCTACACCTTC. Amino acid sequence: CASSEQGRPNYGYTF. The chain joins TRBV9 to TRBJ1-2; the D gene is possibly TRBD1 (6 bases). The V and J ends lost 3 bases and 2 bases respectively, with 14 bases between them. This CDR3 has 15 residues. Germline CDR1 and CDR2: SGDLS and YYNGEE.

The chain employs TRBV4-1 and TRBJ2-7; no clear D gene. Germline-derived CDR1 and CDR2 are MGHRA and YSYEKL. The germline V and J ends were trimmed by 2 bases and 3 bases, with 14 bases remaining between them. CDR3 length: 15 residues. The DNA for the CDR3 is TGCGCCAGCAGCCAACTACTGCGACAAGACTACGAGCAGTACTTC. It yields the protein CASSQLLRQDYEQYF.

The V call is TRBV27, the J call TRBJ2-7; 7 bases line up with TRBD2. Germline CDR1 MNHEY, CDR2 SMNVEV (reference sequence). This CDR3 is built from 16 residues. The ends lost 0 bases at V and 0 bases at J; junction bases unmatched: 5. CDR3 residues: CASSLSLGLPSYEQYF. In DNA, the CDR3 is TGTGCCAGCAGTTTATCGTTGGGACTACCCTCCTACGAGCAGTACTTC.

This chain links TRBV4-1 with TRBJ2-1, with 8 bases that match TRBD2. The trim removed 1 base at V and 9 bases at J, leaving 17 bases unmatched. CDR1 and CDR2 (germline): MGHRA, YSYEKL. CDR3 length: 18 residues. The DNA for the CDR3 is TGCGCCAGCAGCCAAGTCAGGAAGAGGCCAGCGGGAGAACTTGAGCAGTTCTTC. The encoded protein is CASSQVRKRPAGELEQFF.

V usage is TRBV7-8 and J usage is TRBJ2-3; weak D call: TRBD2 (5 bases). V was trimmed by 1 base and J by 0 bases, leaving 11 bases between them. The CDR3 sequence is 16 residues long. Per germline, CDR1 SGHVS and CDR2 FQNEAQ. The CDR3 DNA reads as TGTGCCAGCAGCTTAGTAAACGGGATCAGCACAGATACGCAGTATTTT. It yields the protein CASSLVNGISTDTQYF.

The gene calls are TRBV27 and TRBJ2-5; possibly TRBD1 for D (5 bases). This CDR3 spans 16 amino acids. The germline V gene encodes CDR1 MNHEY and CDR2 SMNVEV (reference sequence). V shed 6 bases and J shed 0 bases, with 17 bases lying between them. CDR3: CASSPLGPAYQETQYF. The CDR3 DNA follows: TGTGCCAGCAGCCCCCTGGGGCCGGCGTACCAAGAGACCCAGTACTTC.

The chain joins TRBV20-1 to TRBJ1-2, with D possibly TRBD1 on 6 matching bases. The CDR3 runs 11 residues. Trimming stripped 5 bases from V and 8 bases from J, with 12 bases between. Germline values: CDR1 DFQATT, CDR2 SNEGSKA (reference sequence). The CDR3 DNA follows: TGCAGTGCTCCAGGGGACGGGGGCTACACCTTC. Protein sequence: CSAPGDGGYTF.

V and J are TRBV9 and TRBJ2-1, with TRBD2 identical over 13 bases. Losses at the gene ends were 4 bases for V and 0 bases for J; bases not matched to a gene: 4. The CDR3 has 17 residues. Germline V gene sequence: CDR1 SGDLS, CDR2 YYNGEE. This CDR3 is CASSPRTSGSSYNEQFF. Written as DNA, the CDR3 is TGTGCCAGCAGCCCCCGGACTAGCGGGAGCTCCTACAATGAGCAGTTCTTC.

The chain recombines TRBV28 with TRBJ2-5, with 9 bases aligning to TRBD1. J lost 4 bases, V lost 3 bases, and 12 bases had no gene match. Per the germline V gene, CDR1 is MDHEN and CDR2 is SYDVKM. The CDR3 loop spans 17 amino acids. CDR3: CASSFPSGQGFRETQYF. For the CDR3, the DNA is TGTGCCAGCAGTTTCCCCTCGGGACAGGGTTTCCGAGAGACCCAGTACTTC.

J is TRBJ2-1 and V is TRBV29-1; 12 nucleotides align to TRBD2. Germline V gene data show CDR1 as SQVTM and CDR2 as ANQGSEA. The CDR3 length is 15 residues. J gave up 6 bases and V 5 bases, and 8 bases lay outside the gene matches. The CDR3 here is CSVYLAGGPANEQFF. CDR3 nucleotide sequence: TGCAGCGTTTATCTAGCGGGAGGGCCGGCCAATGAGCAGTTCTTC.

The rearrangement links TRBV7-9 to TRBJ2-5, with TRBD1 as a possible D gene (6 bases). The CDR3 covers 14 residues. V lost 5 bases, J lost 4 bases, and 14 bases lay in between. Per germline, CDR1 SEHNR and CDR2 FQNEAQ (reference sequence). The CDR3 sequence is CASSPRQAPETQYF. CDR3 coding DNA: TGTGCCAGCAGCCCTCGACAGGCCCCAGAGACCCAGTACTTC.

J is TRBJ2-3 and V is TRBV7-9, with TRBD2 identical over 7 bases. The CDR3 loop spans 15 amino acids. The V segment lost 4 bases and the J segment 2 bases; nucleotides outside the gene matches: 6. The germline V gene encodes CDR1 SEHNR and CDR2 FQNEAQ (reference sequence). The CDR3, as DNA: TGTGCCAGCAGCTCCTATGGACTAGTCACAGATACGCAGTATTTT. Its translation: CASSSYGLVTDTQYF.

The chain carries TRBV9 and TRBJ2-7; D uncertain. Germline loops: CDR1 SGDLS, CDR2 YYNGEE. This CDR3 is built from 13 residues. Trimming removed 2 bases from V and 6 bases from J, with 12 bases in between. The CDR3 sequence is CASSVEAQGEQYF. Here the CDR3 DNA reads TGTGCCAGCAGCGTCGAGGCGCAAGGCGAGCAGTACTTC.

The chain recombines TRBV5-1 with TRBJ2-1; 14 bases fit TRBD2. V trimming: 0 bases; J trimming: 2 bases; junction bases outside the gene matches: 4. The germline gives CDR1 SGHRS, CDR2 YFSETQ. This CDR3 has 18 amino acids. The CDR3 DNA is TGCGCCAGCAGCTTGGGGGGACTAGCGGGAGCCACCTACAATGAGCAGTTCTTC. This codes for CASSLGGLAGATYNEQFF.

This sequence joins TRBV10-3 and TRBJ1-1, with 9 nucleotides matching TRBD1. V was clipped by 4 bases and J by 5 bases; unmatched bases: 5. This CDR3 is built from 14 residues. CDR1 ENHRY and CDR2 SYGVKD come from the germline V gene. CDR3 nucleotides: TGTGCCATCAGTGCGGACAGGGGTCGGACTGAAGCTTTCTTT. It codes for CAISADRGRTEAFF.